Listed here are 13 T cell receptor beta chains from one sample, sequenced in a study of OX40 agonist ivuxolimab in advanced cancers. Sequencing used immunoSEQ multiplex PCR; TCRdb keeps in-frame clones, though not all of them. Counted here are 75,000 to 100,000 clones, 91% occurring once; the ten biggest clones make up 0.25% to 0.35%. This material consisted of CD4+ or CD8+ T cells sorted from blood, taken in a trial of the OX40 agonist ivuxolimab. These receptors were obtained from an adult with an advanced solid tumor such as melanoma, head and neck, liver or kidney cancer.

The chain carries TRBV6-1 and TRBJ2-2; D is perhaps TRBD1 (6 bases). The germline V gene encodes CDR1 MNHNS and CDR2 SASEGT. V gave up 4 bases and J gave up 1 base, with 13 bases separating them. The CDR3 is made up of 16 amino acids. The CDR3 reads CASSAAGTLNTGELFF. Written as DNA, the CDR3 is TGTGCCAGCAGTGCGGCCGGGACACTGAACACCGGGGAGCTGTTTTTT.

The chain has TRBV9 and TRBJ2-2, with 11 bases aligning to TRBD2. Trimming took 0 bases from V and 4 from J; bases not matched to a gene: 8. In germline, CDR1 is SGDLS, CDR2 YYNGEE. This CDR3 region has 18 residues. The CDR3 here is CASSVGSGRAVSTGELFF. CDR3 DNA sequence: TGTGCCAGCAGCGTAGGTAGCGGGAGGGCCGTTTCCACCGGGGAGCTGTTTTTT.

The chain combines TRBV27 with TRBJ1-5, with a weak D call TRBD1 (5 bases). The CDR3 loop spans 14 amino acids. Trimming removed 2 bases at V and 6 bases at J, with 11 bases between. The germline V gene encodes CDR1 MNHEY and CDR2 SMNVEV (reference sequence). The CDR3 spells CASSLGRVGQPQHF. The CDR3 DNA reads TGTGCCAGCAGTTTAGGCAGGGTGGGTCAGCCCCAGCATTTT.

The count of this clone is one. V and J are TRBV11-2 and TRBJ2-7; TRBD1 matches 9 bases. J lost 3 bases, V lost 5 bases, and 5 bases had no gene match. The germline V gene encodes CDR1 SGHAT and CDR2 FQNNGV. CDR3 size: 14 residues. CDR3 in DNA: TGTGCCAGCAGCCCGGGACAGGGATTCTACGAGCAGTACTTC. It encodes CASSPGQGFYEQYF.

The chain joins TRBV7-7 to TRBJ2-5; TRBD1 agrees at 8 bases. The CDR3 contains 15 residues. The V gene's germline CDR1 is SSHAT and CDR2 FNYEAQ (reference sequence). With V trimmed by 1 base and J by 4 bases, 5 bases remained unmatched. The CDR3 DNA reads as TGTGCCAGCAGCTTAGGAGGCAGGGGGCTAGAGACCCAGTACTTC. Amino acids: CASSLGGRGLETQYF. The whole variable domain, remainder taken from reference TRBV7-7 and TRBJ2-5, is GAGVSQSPRYKVTKRGQDVTLRCDPISSHATLYWYQQALGQGPEFLTYFNYEAQPDKSGLPSDRFSAERPEGSISTLTIQRTEQRDSAMYRCASSLGGRGLETQYFGPGTRLLVL.

The chain combines TRBV2 with TRBJ2-7; perhaps TRBD2 as D (5 bases). The V and J ends lost 6 bases and 0 bases respectively, with 15 bases between them. Looked up from germline, CDR1 is SNHLY and CDR2 is FYNNEI. There are 15 residues in the CDR3. This chain's CDR3 is CASSALATSSYEQYF. The CDR3, as DNA: TGTGCCAGCAGCGCGCTAGCCACCAGCTCCTACGAGCAGTACTTC.

This sequence joins TRBV7-3 and TRBJ2-2, with 8 positions matching TRBD2. Germline values: CDR1 SGHTA, CDR2 FQGTGA. The CDR3 consists of 16 residues. Losses at the gene ends were 5 bases for V and 7 bases for J; bases not matched to a gene: 12. The CDR3 sequence: CASSIQAGVRIGELFF. For the CDR3, the DNA is TGTGCCAGCAGCATACAAGCGGGAGTTCGTATCGGGGAGCTGTTTTTT. Full variable domain (outside the CDR3, taken from reference TRBV7-3 and TRBJ2-2): GAGVSQTPSNKVTEKGKYVELRCDPISGHTALYWYRQSLGQGPEFLIYFQGTGAADDSGLPNDRFFAVRPEGSVSTLKIQRTERGDSAVYLCASSIQAGVRIGELFFGEGSRLTVL.

The DNA of the CDR3 is TGTGCCACCTCCGCTAGTTATGAGCAGTACTTC. Protein: CATSASYEQYF. The chain couples TRBV11-2 to TRBJ2-7, with unresolved D. Trimming shortened V by 10 bases and J by 7 bases, and 14 bases separated the two germline ends. The CDR3 has 11 residues. CDR1 and CDR2 (germline): SGHAT, FQNNGV.

The rearrangement links TRBV18 to TRBJ2-6; D not certain. Looked up from germline, CDR1 is KGHSH and CDR2 is LQKENI. CDR3 size: 16 residues. V was cut by 0 bases and J by 0 bases, with 6 bases left in between. The CDR3 loop is CASSPPLYSGANVLTF. CDR3 bases: TGTGCCAGCTCACCACCTCTGTACTCTGGGGCCAACGTCCTGACTTTC.

CDR3 DNA: TGTGCCCGCGGACGCGTCGATGAAAAACTGTTTTTT. This translates into CARGRVDEKLFF. This rearrangement joins TRBV30 to TRBJ1-4; D is uncertain. Trimming took off 8 bases at V and 6 bases at J, with 13 bases between the two ends. Per germline, CDR1 GTSNPN and CDR2 SVGIG (reference sequence). The CDR3 loop spans 12 amino acids.

The chain employs TRBV29-1 and TRBJ2-5, with D possibly being TRBD1 (6 bases). Germline assignment: CDR1 SQVTM and CDR2 ANQGSEA. CDR3 length: 13 residues. V was clipped by 6 bases and J by 7 bases, with 18 bases between them. The CDR3 coding sequence is TGCAGCGTGAGGGACACCCCGTCCGCGACCCAGTACTTC. Translated, it gives CSVRDTPSATQYF.

V usage is TRBV2 and J usage is TRBJ2-5, with TRBD1 identical over 11 bases. The CDR3 runs 12 residues. CDR1 is SNHLY, CDR2 FYNNEI, per germline. The trim removed 10 bases at V and 6 bases at J, leaving 4 bases unmatched. This chain's CDR3 is CATGQGAKTQYF. The CDR3 bases are TGTGCCACAGGACAGGGGGCCAAGACCCAGTACTTC.

This clone was recorded once. The V and J genes are TRBV7-2 and TRBJ2-5; D is ambiguous. V was pared by 6 bases and J by 3 bases, with 11 bases between. Germline V CDR1 and CDR2: SGHTA, FQGNSA. There are 13 residues in the CDR3. Here the CDR3 DNA reads TGTGCCAGCAGATCTCGGGTTAAAGAGACCCAGTACTTC. This translates into CASRSRVKETQYF.